The clone carrying this T cell receptor (beta chain) is medium-sized (0.01 to 0.1%) by share. Its antigen remains unidentified. After constant-region reverse-primer amplification, full-length variable regions underwent semi-nested PCR with Nested Universal Primer A. TCRdb fed the 5' RACE reads into MiXCR, producing one record per CDR3 protein. The sample holds over 30,000 distinct CDR3 sequences, about 28% seen once. V was pared by 2 bases and J by 3 bases, with 8 bases between. This CDR3 contains 13 residues. Germline-derived CDR1 and CDR2 are LGHNA and YNFKEQ. Purified naive CD4+ T cells were depleted of CD25+ Tregs. Findings of the study overall: The larger cohort examined one V-J beta rearrangement, not whole repertoires.

The source of this sequence is a female donor with breast cancer. This chain joins TRBV4-2 and TRBJ2-7; maybe TRBD2 (5 bases). Sequenced sample: naive CD4+ T cells sorted from a lymph node. Subset described: naive CD4+ T cells, CD4+CD45RA+CD25-. CDR3 sequence: CASSQPGLYEQYF. Written as DNA, the CDR3 is TGTGCCAGCAGCCAACCCGGACTCTACGAGCAGTACTTC.